Below, 14 T cell receptor beta chains from the same sample are listed, as sequenced in a study of blood T cell repertoires in COVID-19. TCRdb keeps only in-frame clones here, not all; method: immunoSEQ multiplex PCR. This sample has 100,000 to 150,000 clones, with roughly 88% found just once. The sample taken for sequencing was peripheral blood. Source of these receptors: a woman older than 75 with acute or convalescent COVID-19.

The V and J genes are TRBV7-6 and TRBJ2-7; D is uncertain. Germline CDR1 reads SGHVS; CDR2 reads FNYEAQ. The CDR3 spans 12 residues. Trimming pared 2 bases from V and 4 bases from J, leaving 6 bases between. CDR3 nucleotide sequence: TGTGCCAGCAGCTTATCGGGTTACGAGCAGTACTTC. The encoded protein is CASSLSGYEQYF. Based on the CDR3 plus reference TRBV7-6 and TRBJ2-7, the full variable domain is GAGVSQSPRYKVTKRGQDVALRCDPISGHVSLYWYRQALGQGPEFLTYFNYEAQQDKSGLPNDRFSAERPEGSISTLTIQRTEQRDSAMYRCASSLSGYEQYFGPGTRLTVT.

The chain couples TRBV18 to TRBJ1-4; 8 nucleotides line up with TRBD1. V trimming: 4 bases; J trimming: 6 bases; junction bases outside the gene matches: 7. Germline V gene sequence: CDR1 KGHSH, CDR2 LQKENI. The CDR3 runs 15 residues. The CDR3 spells CASSRGTGNYEKLFF. The CDR3 DNA is TGTGCCAGCTCACGAGGGACAGGAAATTATGAAAAACTGTTTTTT.

V gene TRBV7-2 combines with J gene TRBJ1-6; 8 bases are a match to TRBD1. The germline V gene has CDR1 SGHTA and CDR2 FQGNSA. V lost 5 bases to trimming and J lost 9 bases; unmatched junction nucleotides: 9. The CDR3 is 15 amino acids. The CDR3 spells CASSPFGQGGSPLHF. In DNA form, the CDR3 reads TGTGCCAGCAGCCCCTTTGGACAGGGCGGTTCACCCCTCCACTTT.

The CDR3 coding sequence is TGTGCCAGCAGCGTAGGTGGGACAGGAAAGAACACTGAAGCTTTCTTT. Encoded protein: CASSVGGTGKNTEAFF. The chain has TRBV9 and TRBJ1-1, with 8 bases identical to TRBD1. The CDR3 consists of 16 residues. In germline, CDR1 is SGDLS, CDR2 YYNGEE. Trimming removed 0 bases from V and 1 base from J; junction bases left unmatched: 5.

The V gene is TRBV29-1, the J gene TRBJ1-2; 7 nucleotides agree with TRBD1. V dropped 6 bases and J dropped 8; count of bases not matched to a gene: 12. Germline assignment: CDR1 SQVTM and CDR2 ANQGSEA. The CDR3 sequence is 13 residues long. CDR3: CSVILSGQLGYTF. The CDR3, as DNA: TGCAGCGTGATTTTATCGGGACAGCTGGGCTACACCTTC.

V usage is TRBV10-1 and J usage is TRBJ2-5; TRBD2 is a possible D gene (5 bases). Trimming removed 5 bases from V and 1 base from J, with 11 bases in between. The CDR3 sequence is 14 residues long. CDR1 and CDR2 (germline): WNHNN, SYGVQD (reference sequence). The CDR3 region is CASSNASLQETQYF. The CDR3, as DNA: TGCGCCAGCAGTAATGCTAGCCTCCAAGAGACCCAGTACTTC.

In this sample, this clone turned up a few times. The chain uses TRBV6-5 and TRBJ1-2; 12 nucleotides line up with TRBD1. Unmatched junction bases numbered 4, after V lost 6 bases and J lost 5 bases. The CDR3 extends over 14 amino acids. Germline CDR1 reads MNHEY; CDR2 reads SVGAGI. This chain's CDR3 is CASRGDRGLYGYTF. The CDR3 nucleotides read TGTGCCAGCAGAGGGGACAGGGGGCTGTATGGCTACACCTTC.

This rearrangement joins TRBV4-2 to TRBJ1-1; possibly TRBD1 for D (5 bases). The CDR3 has 13 amino acids. From germline, CDR1 is LGHNA and CDR2 YNFKEQ. V shed 0 bases and J shed 10 bases, with 12 bases lying between them. DNA for the CDR3: TGTGCCAGCAGCCAAGACCCCAGGGTGGGAGCTTTCTTT. Translated: CASSQDPRVGAFF.

The chain carries TRBV10-1 and TRBJ2-7; 7 bases line up with TRBD1. This CDR3 comprises 12 residues. Germline lookup yields CDR1 WNHNN and CDR2 SYGVQD (reference sequence). V was clipped by 6 bases and J by 6 bases; unmatched bases: 5. CDR3 protein: CASRKGAGEQYF. CDR3 DNA sequence: TGCGCCAGCAGGAAGGGGGCGGGCGAGCAGTACTTC.

This clone was detected once. This CDR3 is CASSPGTGGYKGYGYTF. The CDR3 DNA reads TGTGCCAGCTCACCCGGGACAGGGGGATATAAAGGCTATGGCTACACCTTC. The chain employs TRBV18 and TRBJ1-2; 11 bases line up with TRBD1. Trimming cost V 3 bases and J 4 bases; bases outside gene matches: 10. The CDR3 runs to 17 residues. CDR1 KGHSH and CDR2 LQKENI come from the germline V gene.

The genes are TRBV5-1 and TRBJ2-5, with 10 bases that match TRBD2. Per germline, CDR1 SGHRS and CDR2 YFSETQ. V was pared by 4 bases and J by 4 bases, with 10 bases of the junction left unmatched. The CDR3 covers 16 residues. In DNA, the CDR3 is TGCGCCAGCAGCCGCGGGAGCGGGGGGGCATTAGAGACCCAGTACTTC. Translation gives CASSRGSGGALETQYF.

This chain uses TRBV20-1 with TRBJ1-2; D is ambiguous. The CDR3 length is 13 residues. V shed 3 bases and J shed 2 bases, with 10 bases lying between them. CDR1 is DFQATT, CDR2 SNEGSKA, per germline (reference sequence). The CDR3 is CSASEAANYGYTF. CDR3 nucleotide sequence: TGCAGTGCTAGTGAGGCTGCAAACTATGGCTACACCTTC.

The gene calls are TRBV6-5 and TRBJ1-2; possible D gene TRBD1, 5 bases. Germline lookup yields CDR1 MNHEY and CDR2 SVGAGI. The V and J ends lost 8 bases and 8 bases respectively, with 18 bases between them. The CDR3 consists of 13 residues. CDR3 region: CASSLDSSGGYTF. DNA of the CDR3: TGTGCCAGCTCCTTAGACAGTTCTGGCGGCTACACCTTC.

The chain couples TRBV2 to TRBJ2-7, with a weak D call TRBD1 (5 bases). In germline, CDR1 is SNHLY, CDR2 FYNNEI. CDR3 size: 14 residues. Trimming removed 5 bases from V and 4 bases from J, with 15 bases in between. The CDR3 DNA is TGTGCCAGCAGTATGGACACCCGGAGATACGAGCAGTACTTC. Translated: CASSMDTRRYEQYF.